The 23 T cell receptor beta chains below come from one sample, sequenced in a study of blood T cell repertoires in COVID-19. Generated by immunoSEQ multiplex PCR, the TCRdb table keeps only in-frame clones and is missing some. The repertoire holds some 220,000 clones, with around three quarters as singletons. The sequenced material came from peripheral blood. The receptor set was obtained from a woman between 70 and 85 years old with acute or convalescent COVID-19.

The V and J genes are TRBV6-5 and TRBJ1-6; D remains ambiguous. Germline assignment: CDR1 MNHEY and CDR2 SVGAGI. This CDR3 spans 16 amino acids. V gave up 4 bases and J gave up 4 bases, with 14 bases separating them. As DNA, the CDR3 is TGTGCCAGCAGTTCTGAGGGCGCGGGATATAATTCACCCCTCCACTTT. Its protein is CASSSEGAGYNSPLHF.

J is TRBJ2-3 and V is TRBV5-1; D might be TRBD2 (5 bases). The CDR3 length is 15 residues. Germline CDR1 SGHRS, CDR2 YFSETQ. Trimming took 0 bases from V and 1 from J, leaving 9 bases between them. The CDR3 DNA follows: TGCGCCAGCAGCTTGGTCACCGGGGGCACAGATACGCAGTATTTT. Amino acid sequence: CASSLVTGGTDTQYF.

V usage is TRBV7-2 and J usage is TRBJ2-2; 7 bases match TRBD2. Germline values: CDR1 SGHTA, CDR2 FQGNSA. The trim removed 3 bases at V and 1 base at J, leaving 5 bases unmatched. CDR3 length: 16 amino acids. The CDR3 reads CASSLWLAVNTGELFF. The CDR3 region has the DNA TGTGCCAGCAGCTTGTGGCTAGCGGTGAACACCGGGGAGCTGTTTTTT. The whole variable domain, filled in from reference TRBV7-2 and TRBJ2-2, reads GAGVSQSPSNKVTEKGKDVELRCDPISGHTALYWYRQSLGQGLEFLIYFQGNSAPDKSGLPSDRFSAERTGGSVSTLTIQRTQQEDSAVYLCASSLWLAVNTGELFFGEGSRLTVL.

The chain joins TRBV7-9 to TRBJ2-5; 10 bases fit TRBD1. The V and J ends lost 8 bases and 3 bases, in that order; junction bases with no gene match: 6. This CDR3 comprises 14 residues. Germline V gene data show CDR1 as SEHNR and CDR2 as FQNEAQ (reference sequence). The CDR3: CASLETGGKETQYF. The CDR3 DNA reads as TGTGCCAGCCTTGAGACAGGGGGCAAAGAGACCCAGTACTTC.

This CDR3 is CAWRGQGGSFDNEQFF. CDR3 in DNA: TGTGCCTGGAGAGGACAGGGAGGTTCCTTCGACAATGAGCAGTTCTTC. The chain uses TRBV30 and TRBJ2-1, with 8 bases lining up with TRBD1. After removal of 3 bases from V and 5 bases from J, the junction contained 12 bases not matched to a gene. Germline CDR1 is GTSNPN and CDR2 is SVGIG (reference sequence). The CDR3 is made up of 16 amino acids.

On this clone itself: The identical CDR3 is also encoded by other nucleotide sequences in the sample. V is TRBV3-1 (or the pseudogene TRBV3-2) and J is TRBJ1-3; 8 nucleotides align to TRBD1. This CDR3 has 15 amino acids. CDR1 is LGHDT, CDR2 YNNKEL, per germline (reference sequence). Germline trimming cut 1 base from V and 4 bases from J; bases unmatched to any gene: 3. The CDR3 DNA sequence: TGTGCCAGCAGCCAAGTCGGGACAGGAGGAAACACCATATATTTT. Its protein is CASSQVGTGGNTIYF.

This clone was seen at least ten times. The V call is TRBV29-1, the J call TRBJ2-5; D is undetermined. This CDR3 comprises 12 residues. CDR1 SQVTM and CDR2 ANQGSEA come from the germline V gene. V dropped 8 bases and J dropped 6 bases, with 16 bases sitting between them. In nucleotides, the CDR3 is TGCAGCTTAACTACCCCTCAGAAGACCCAGTACTTC. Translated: CSLTTPQKTQYF.

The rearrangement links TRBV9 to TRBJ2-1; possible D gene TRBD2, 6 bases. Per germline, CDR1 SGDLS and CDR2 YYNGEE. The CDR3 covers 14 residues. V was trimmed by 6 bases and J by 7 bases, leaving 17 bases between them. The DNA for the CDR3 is TGTGCCAGCATTCGGGGGAGAATCCATAATGAGCAGTTCTTC. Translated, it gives CASIRGRIHNEQFF. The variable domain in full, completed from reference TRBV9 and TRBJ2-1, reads DSGVTQTPKHLITATGQRVTLRCSPRSGDLSVYWYQQSLDQGLQFLIQYYNGEERAKGNILERFSAQQFPDLHSELNLSSLELGDSALYFCASIRGRIHNEQFFGPGTRLTVL.

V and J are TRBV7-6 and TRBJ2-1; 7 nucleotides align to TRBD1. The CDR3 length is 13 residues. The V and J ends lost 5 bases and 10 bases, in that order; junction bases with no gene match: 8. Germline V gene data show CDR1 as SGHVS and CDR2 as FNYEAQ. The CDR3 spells CASSIGGNREQFF. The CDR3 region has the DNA TGTGCCAGCAGCATAGGGGGCAACAGGGAGCAGTTCTTC.

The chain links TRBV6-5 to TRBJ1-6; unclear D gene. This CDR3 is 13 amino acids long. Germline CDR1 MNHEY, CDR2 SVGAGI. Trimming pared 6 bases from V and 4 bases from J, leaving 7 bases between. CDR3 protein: CASRRDYNSPLHF. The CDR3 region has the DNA TGTGCCAGCAGGCGGGATTATAATTCACCCCTCCACTTT.

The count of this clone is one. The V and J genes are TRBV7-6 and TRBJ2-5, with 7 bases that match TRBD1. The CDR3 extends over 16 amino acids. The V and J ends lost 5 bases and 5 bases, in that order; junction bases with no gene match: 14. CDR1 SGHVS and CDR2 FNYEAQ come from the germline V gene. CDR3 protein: CASSGNRDSLPETQYF. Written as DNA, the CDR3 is TGTGCCAGCAGCGGTAACCGGGACAGCCTCCCGGAGACCCAGTACTTC.

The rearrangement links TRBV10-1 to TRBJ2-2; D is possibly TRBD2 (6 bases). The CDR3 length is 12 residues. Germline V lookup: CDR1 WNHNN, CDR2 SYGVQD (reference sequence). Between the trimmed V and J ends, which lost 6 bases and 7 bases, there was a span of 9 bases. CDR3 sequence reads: CASSRRDGELFF. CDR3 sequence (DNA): TGCGCCAGCAGCCGGCGGGACGGGGAGCTGTTTTTT.

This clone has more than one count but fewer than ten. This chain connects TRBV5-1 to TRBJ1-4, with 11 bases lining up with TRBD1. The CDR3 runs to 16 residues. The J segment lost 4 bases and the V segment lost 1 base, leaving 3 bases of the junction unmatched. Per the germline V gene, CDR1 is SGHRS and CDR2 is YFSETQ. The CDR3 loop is CASSLWGTGGNEKLFF. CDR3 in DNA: TGCGCCAGCAGCTTGTGGGGGACAGGGGGTAATGAAAAACTGTTTTTT.

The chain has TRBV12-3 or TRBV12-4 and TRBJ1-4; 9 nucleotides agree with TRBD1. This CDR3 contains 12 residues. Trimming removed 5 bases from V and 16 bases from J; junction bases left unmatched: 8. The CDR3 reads CASSTSPGQGFF. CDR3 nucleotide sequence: TGTGCCAGCAGTACAAGTCCGGGACAGGGGTTTTTT.

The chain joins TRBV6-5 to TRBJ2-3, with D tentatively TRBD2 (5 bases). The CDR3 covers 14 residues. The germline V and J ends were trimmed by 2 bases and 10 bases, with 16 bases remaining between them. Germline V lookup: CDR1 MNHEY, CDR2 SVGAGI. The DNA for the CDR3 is TGTGCCAGCAGTTACAAAGTCGGGGATGGGGCGCAGTATTTT. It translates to CASSYKVGDGAQYF.

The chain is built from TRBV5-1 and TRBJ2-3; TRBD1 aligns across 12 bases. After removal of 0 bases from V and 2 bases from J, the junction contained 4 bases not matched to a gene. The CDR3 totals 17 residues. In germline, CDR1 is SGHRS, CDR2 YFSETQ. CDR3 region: CASSLEGTGGPTDTQYF. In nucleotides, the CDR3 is TGCGCCAGCAGCTTGGAAGGGACAGGGGGCCCCACAGATACGCAGTATTTT.

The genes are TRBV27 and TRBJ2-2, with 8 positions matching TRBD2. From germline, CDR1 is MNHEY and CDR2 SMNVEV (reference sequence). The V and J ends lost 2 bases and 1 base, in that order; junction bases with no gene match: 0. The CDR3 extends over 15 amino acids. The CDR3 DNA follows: TGTGCCAGCAGTTTACGGGGGGGGAACACCGGGGAGCTGTTTTTT. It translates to CASSLRGGNTGELFF.

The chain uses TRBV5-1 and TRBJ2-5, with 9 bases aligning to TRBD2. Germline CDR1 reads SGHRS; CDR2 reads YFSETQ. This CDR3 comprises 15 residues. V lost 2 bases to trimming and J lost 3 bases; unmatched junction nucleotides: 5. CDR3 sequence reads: CASSFSGGYEETQYF. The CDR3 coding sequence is TGCGCCAGCAGCTTTAGCGGGGGATACGAAGAGACCCAGTACTTC.

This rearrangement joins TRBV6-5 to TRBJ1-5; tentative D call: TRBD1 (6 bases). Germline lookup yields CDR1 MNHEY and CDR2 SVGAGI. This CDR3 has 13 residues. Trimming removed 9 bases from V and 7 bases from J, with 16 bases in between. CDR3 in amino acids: CASIQGGLQPQHF. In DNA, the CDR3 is TGTGCCAGTATACAGGGAGGGCTCCAGCCCCAGCATTTT.

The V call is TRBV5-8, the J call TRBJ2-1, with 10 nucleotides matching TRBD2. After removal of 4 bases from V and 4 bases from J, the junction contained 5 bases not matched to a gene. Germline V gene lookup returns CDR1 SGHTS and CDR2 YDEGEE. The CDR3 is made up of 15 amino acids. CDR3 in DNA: TGTGCCAGCAGCACTTGGACTAGCGGATACAATGAGCAGTTCTTC. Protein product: CASSTWTSGYNEQFF.

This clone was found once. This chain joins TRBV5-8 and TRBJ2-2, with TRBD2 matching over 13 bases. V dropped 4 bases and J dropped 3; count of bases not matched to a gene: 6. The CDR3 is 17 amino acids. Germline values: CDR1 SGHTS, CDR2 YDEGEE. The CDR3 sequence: CASSLGLAGVDTGELFF. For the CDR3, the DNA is TGTGCCAGCAGCCTAGGACTAGCGGGGGTGGACACCGGGGAGCTGTTTTTT.

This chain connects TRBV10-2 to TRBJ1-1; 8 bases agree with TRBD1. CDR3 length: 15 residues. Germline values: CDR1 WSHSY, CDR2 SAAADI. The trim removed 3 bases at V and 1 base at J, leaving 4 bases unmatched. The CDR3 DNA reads TGCGCCAGCAGTGACCCCGGACAGGGGAACACTGAAGCTTTCTTT. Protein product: CASSDPGQGNTEAFF.

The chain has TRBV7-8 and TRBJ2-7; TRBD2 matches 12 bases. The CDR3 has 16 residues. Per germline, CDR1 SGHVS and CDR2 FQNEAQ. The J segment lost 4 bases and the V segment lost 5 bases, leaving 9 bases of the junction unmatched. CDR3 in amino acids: CASSPSGGDYGYEQYF. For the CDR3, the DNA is TGTGCCAGCAGCCCTAGCGGGGGGGATTACGGATACGAGCAGTACTTC.